This T cell receptor (beta chain) was sequenced in a study of cytomegalovirus exposure and HLA in healthy donors. Study results and caveats: Most TCR sequences were seen very rarely across donors, but some public TCRs occurred in many. An apparent linkage of common viral pathogens to several of the most significant clusters emerged in a later analysis.

The study ran its PCR with 60 Vbeta and 13 Jbeta primers. Sequenced by immunoSEQ multiplex PCR; TCRdb stores in-frame clones only, minus some. The sample lists around 150,000 clones; over 50% were seen once. For this clone: Its matching antigen is unknown.

J was trimmed by 0 bases and V by 4 bases; bases with no gene match: 5. Looked up from germline, CDR1 is MDHEN and CDR2 is SYDVKM. This CDR3 has 16 residues. The receptor was isolated from a human donor in good health. The specimen was PBMCs. The chain is built from TRBV28 and TRBJ1-2; TRBD1 aligns across 10 bases. The CDR3, as DNA: TGTGCCAGCAGTTCCGGACAGGGGGTTACTAACTATGGCTACACCTTC. Translation gives CASSSGQGVTNYGYTF.